This paragraph covers one T cell receptor (beta chain) sequence. The sample comes from a study of blood T cell repertoires in COVID-19. Study-level information: T cells, B-cell-depleted T cells, or PBMCs supplied cDNA or gDNA.

V lost 4 bases to trimming and J lost 2 bases, with 14 bases between them. This CDR3 is built from 15 residues. Germline V gene data show CDR1 as SGHNT and CDR2 as YYREEE (reference sequence). Per the authors' pipeline: Estimates of nucleated cell counts were drawn from the amplification of reference gene primers. Generated by immunoSEQ multiplex PCR, the TCRdb table keeps only in-frame clones and is missing some. V and J calls and clone size come straight from that table; D and trimming were deduced from the DNA. The repertoire holds over 50,000 clones, around 82% seen once, with less than 25% in the top ten.

This clonotype was obtained from a man older than 75 with active or convalescent COVID-19. Sequencing was carried out using peripheral blood. V usage is TRBV5-4 and J usage is TRBJ2-3; possible D gene TRBD2, 5 bases. CDR3 DNA sequence: TGTGCCAGCAGCCGGGGTTTGGGAGACACAGATACGCAGTATTTT. Translation: CASSRGLGDTDTQYF.